The clone carrying this T cell receptor beta chain turned up a few times. The source of the sample is a study of blood T cell repertoires in COVID-19. Study background: COVID-19 samples collected from the United States, Italy and Spain covered acute and convalescent phases. Sources were T cells, B-cell-depleted T cells, or PBMCs; the material itself was cDNA or gDNA.

As processed by the authors: Cell counts per sample came from amplifying reference gene primers. The data were produced by immunoSEQ multiplex PCR, yet TCRdb's version contains in-frame clones alone and is incomplete. That table supplies the V and J calls and clone size; D and trimming were determined from the DNA. This sample carries fewer than 150,000 clones, roughly 79% of them seen once, and the ten largest clones take approximately 2.4%. Trimming took 1 base from V and 0 from J, leaving 6 bases between them. Per germline, CDR1 PRHDT and CDR2 FYEKMQ (reference sequence). The CDR3 runs to 14 residues.

The V call is TRBV13, the J call TRBJ1-2; the D gene is possibly TRBD1 (5 bases). The TCR was taken from a man in his sixties or seventies with acute or convalescent COVID-19. The sequencing sample was made of peripheral blood. CDR3 in amino acids: CASSLDRSNYGYTF. In DNA form, the CDR3 reads TGTGCCAGCAGCTTAGACAGGTCTAACTATGGCTACACCTTC.